Below, 16 T cell receptor beta chains from the same sample are listed, as sequenced in a study of CD8+ T cells in alopecia areata. The sequencing template was cDNA reverse transcribed from extracted RNA. The protocol was immunoSEQ multiplex PCR, while the TCRdb copy is restricted to in-frame clones and leaves out a portion. Of some 190,000 clones listed, approximately 51% are singletons. Treatment: oral pan-JAK inhibitor, 5-10 mg twice daily. The sample consisted of CD8+ T cells sorted from blood, taken at week 52, from a patient treated with tofacitinib. Every receptor here comes from a human donor with alopecia areata.

This clone was observed a handful of times. V usage is TRBV29-1 and J usage is TRBJ2-1, with a possible D match to TRBD2 (5 bases). V lost 7 bases to trimming and J lost 4 bases, with 11 bases between them. Germline V gives CDR1 SQVTM, CDR2 ANQGSEA. The length of the CDR3 is 12 residues. This chain's CDR3 is CSAGLVYNEQFF. The CDR3 DNA follows: TGCAGCGCAGGACTGGTATACAATGAGCAGTTCTTC.

The sample holds a few counts of this clone. The CDR3 nucleotides are TGTGCCAGCATCCAAATGGGGACGGCCCTCCACGAGCAGTACTTC. It translates to CASIQMGTALHEQYF. V and J are TRBV13 and TRBJ2-7, with D tentatively TRBD1 or TRBD2 (5 bases each). CDR1 PRHDT and CDR2 FYEKMQ come from the germline V gene (reference sequence). V was cut by 7 bases and J by 5 bases, with 21 bases left in between. CDR3 length equals 15 residues.

The chain combines TRBV25-1 with TRBJ2-3; 9 bases map to TRBD2. Germline loops: CDR1 MGHDK, CDR2 SYGVNS. The junction had 12 bases not matched to a gene; V was cut back by 3 bases and J by 5 bases. The CDR3 sequence is 17 residues long. The DNA of the CDR3 is TGTGCCAGCAGTGACGTTCGGCGGGGGGGGCCCAGAGATACGCAGTATTTT. Amino acid sequence: CASSDVRRGGPRDTQYF.

The chain joins TRBV6-1 to TRBJ2-1; 7 nucleotides line up with TRBD1. The CDR3 extends over 15 amino acids. The J segment lost 7 bases and the V segment lost 0 bases, leaving 6 bases of the junction unmatched. The germline CDR1 and CDR2 sequences are MNHNS and SASEGT. The CDR3 reads CASSEAGGEANEQFF. DNA of the CDR3: TGTGCCAGCAGTGAAGCAGGGGGCGAGGCTAATGAGCAGTTCTTC.

This clone was counted between two and nine times. V and J are TRBV29-1 and TRBJ1-1; D call uncertain. Germline assignment: CDR1 SQVTM and CDR2 ANQGSEA. V dropped 4 bases and J dropped 0 bases, with 6 bases sitting between them. This CDR3 comprises 12 residues. The CDR3 sequence: CSVVVVNTEAFF. DNA for the CDR3: TGCAGCGTTGTTGTGGTGAACACTGAAGCTTTCTTT.

This chain links TRBV5-6 with TRBJ2-3; no clear D. V lost 2 bases and J 3 bases, leaving 4 bases between the germline ends. The germline gives CDR1 SGHDT, CDR2 YYEEEE. This CDR3 spans 12 amino acids. DNA for the CDR3: TGTGCCAGCAGCTTTGGGACAGATACGCAGTATTTT. Protein sequence: CASSFGTDTQYF.

V usage is TRBV27 and J usage is TRBJ1-2; no definite D call. CDR1 is MNHEY, CDR2 SMNVEV, per germline (reference sequence). This CDR3 is built from 16 residues. V was clipped by 2 bases and J by 6 bases, with 19 bases between them. The CDR3 sequence: CASSLKDEHHLHGYTF. The CDR3 nucleotides read TGTGCCAGCAGTTTAAAGGACGAACACCATCTTCATGGCTACACCTTC.

This clone was counted only a few times. Other DNA sequences in this specimen translate into the identical CDR3. The chain recombines TRBV7-9 with TRBJ1-1, with no clear D. The length of the CDR3 is 14 residues. V lost 1 base and J 1 base, leaving 7 bases between the germline ends. Germline-derived CDR1 and CDR2 are SEHNR and FQNEAQ (reference sequence). The CDR3 DNA reads TGTGCCAGCAGCTTAGTACTGGGGAACACTGAAGCTTTCTTT. It yields the protein CASSLVLGNTEAFF.

The V gene is TRBV4-1, the J gene TRBJ2-7, with TRBD1 identical over 7 bases. Germline assignment: CDR1 MGHRA and CDR2 YSYEKL. The CDR3 is 15 residues long. V was clipped by 0 bases and J by 1 base; unmatched bases: 3. The CDR3 is CASSQDRDSSYEQYF. Here the CDR3 DNA reads TGCGCCAGCAGCCAAGATAGGGACAGTTCCTACGAGCAGTACTTC.

The V call is TRBV5-6, the J call TRBJ1-2; D is perhaps TRBD1 (5 bases). The CDR3 length is 12 residues. Trimming took 3 bases from V and 4 from J, leaving 7 bases between them. The germline CDR1 and CDR2 sequences are SGHDT and YYEEEE. This chain's CDR3 is CASSSGPYGYTF. CDR3 in DNA: TGTGCCAGCAGCTCAGGGCCCTATGGCTACACCTTC.

The table lists this clone with a few counts. This chain connects TRBV7-9 to TRBJ1-1, with no clear D. Trimming pared 4 bases from V and 7 bases from J, leaving 10 bases between. The CDR3 extends over 12 amino acids. Germline-derived CDR1 and CDR2 are SEHNR and FQNEAQ (reference sequence). The CDR3 coding sequence is TGTGCCAGCAGCTGGAGGTTGGGTGAAGCTTTCTTT. Encoded protein: CASSWRLGEAFF.

J is TRBJ2-1 and V is TRBV11-3, with 7 bases that match TRBD1. Trimming cost V 4 bases and J 8 bases; bases outside gene matches: 8. The CDR3 is made up of 14 amino acids. The germline V gene has CDR1 SGHNT and CDR2 YENEEA. The CDR3 here is CASSSGQADHEQFF. CDR3 bases: TGTGCCAGCAGCTCCGGACAGGCCGATCATGAGCAGTTCTTC.

This clone was recorded a few times. This rearrangement joins TRBV7-9 to TRBJ2-5; 8 nucleotides agree with TRBD2. The germline CDR1 and CDR2 sequences are SEHNR and FQNEAQ (reference sequence). The CDR3 consists of 15 residues. Trimming at V came to 7 bases and at J to 0 bases, leaving 7 bases not matched to a gene. The CDR3 DNA reads as TGTGCCAGCATCCTGACTAGCGTTTACCAAGAGACCCAGTACTTC. Protein: CASILTSVYQETQYF.

The chain has TRBV11-1 and TRBJ2-7; 9 bases map to TRBD2. The germline CDR1 and CDR2 sequences are SGHAT and FQDESV (reference sequence). Germline trimming cut 5 bases from V and 6 bases from J; bases unmatched to any gene: 8. The CDR3 is made up of 14 amino acids. The CDR3 nucleotides are TGTGCCAGCAGCCCGGTTACTAGCGGGCTCGAGCAGTACTTC. Its translation: CASSPVTSGLEQYF.

The chain recombines TRBV11-2 with TRBJ2-7, with D perhaps matching TRBD1 (5 bases). V was clipped by 2 bases and J by 5 bases, with 13 bases between them. Germline CDR1 SGHAT, CDR2 FQNNGV. The CDR3 sequence is 14 residues long. CDR3 in DNA: TGTGCCAGCAGCTTATCGACCAGGGCCGACGAGCAGTACTTC. Amino acid sequence: CASSLSTRADEQYF.

The chain carries TRBV7-8 and TRBJ1-1; D remains ambiguous. The V end was cut by 0 bases, the J end by 1 base, with 9 bases between. CDR3 length equals 15 residues. Germline loops: CDR1 SGHVS, CDR2 FQNEAQ. The CDR3 sequence is CASSLAVEWNTEAFF. The CDR3 nucleotides are TGTGCCAGCAGCTTAGCAGTCGAATGGAACACTGAAGCTTTCTTT.